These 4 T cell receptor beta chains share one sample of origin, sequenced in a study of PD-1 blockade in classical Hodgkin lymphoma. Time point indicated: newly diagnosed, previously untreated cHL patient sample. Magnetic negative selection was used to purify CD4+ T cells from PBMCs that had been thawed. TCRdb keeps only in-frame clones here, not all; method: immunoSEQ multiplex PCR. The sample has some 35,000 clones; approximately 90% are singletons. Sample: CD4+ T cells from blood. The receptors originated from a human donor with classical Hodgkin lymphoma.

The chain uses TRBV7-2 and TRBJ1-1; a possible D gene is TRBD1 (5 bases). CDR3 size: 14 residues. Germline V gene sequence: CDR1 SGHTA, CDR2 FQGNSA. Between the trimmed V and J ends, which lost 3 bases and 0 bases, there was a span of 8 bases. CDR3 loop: CASSLGGMNTEAFF. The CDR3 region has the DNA TGTGCCAGCAGCTTGGGGGGGATGAACACTGAAGCTTTCTTT.

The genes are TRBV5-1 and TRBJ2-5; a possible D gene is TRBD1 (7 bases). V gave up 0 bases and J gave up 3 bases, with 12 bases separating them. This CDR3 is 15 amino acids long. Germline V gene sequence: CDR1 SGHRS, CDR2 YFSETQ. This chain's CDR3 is CASSLERGTEETQYF. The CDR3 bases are TGCGCCAGCAGCTTGGAACGGGGGACAGAAGAGACCCAGTACTTC. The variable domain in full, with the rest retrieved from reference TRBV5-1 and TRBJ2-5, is KAGVTQTPRYLIKTRGQQVTLSCSPISGHRSVSWYQQTPGQGLQFLFEYFSETQRNKGNFPGRFSGRQFSNSRSEMNVSTLELGDSALYLCASSLERGTEETQYFGPGTRLLVL.

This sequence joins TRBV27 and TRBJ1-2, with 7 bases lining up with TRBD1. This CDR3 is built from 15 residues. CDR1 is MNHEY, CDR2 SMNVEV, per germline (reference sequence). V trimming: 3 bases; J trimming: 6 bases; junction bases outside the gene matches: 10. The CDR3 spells CASSFPGTAKDGYTF. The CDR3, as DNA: TGTGCCAGCAGTTTCCCCGGGACAGCTAAGGATGGCTACACCTTC.

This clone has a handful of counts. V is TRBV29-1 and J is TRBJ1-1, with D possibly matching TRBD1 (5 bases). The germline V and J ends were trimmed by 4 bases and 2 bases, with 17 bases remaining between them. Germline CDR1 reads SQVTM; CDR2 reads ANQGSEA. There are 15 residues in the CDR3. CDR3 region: CSVGPRLGGNTEAFF. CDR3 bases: TGCAGCGTTGGGCCCCGTCTTGGGGGAAACACTGAAGCTTTCTTT.